The rows below give T cell receptor beta chains drawn from one sample of a study of molecular identifiers for immune sequencing clone quantification. Using its own MiXCR run on the PCR reads, TCRdb lists one record per CDR3 protein. The table has 460,000 or so distinct CDR3 sequences, roughly 26% seen once. Specimen: naive CD8+ T cells from blood, with Jurkat cell RNA spiked in. The receptor source for this set is a human donor in good health. Some libraries in this study had Jurkat cell RNA spiked in. Each CDR3 is given with its conserved first and last residue. A D gene is named only where the DNA matches it firmly. Size is omitted from some rows. Given values are once, few, many or a class for expanded clones.

abundance,j_gene,v_gene,d_gene,CDR3aa,CDR3nt
many,TRBJ2-7,TRBV28,NA,CASSPYEGNSYEQYF,TGTGCCAGCAGTCCGTACGAGGGGAACTCCTACGAGCAGTACTTC
few,TRBJ2-7,TRBV28,NA,CASSFADYYEQYF,TGTGCCAGCAGTTTTGCGGACTACTACGAGCAGTACTTC
NA,TRBJ1-4,TRBV13,NA,CVSSLENEKLFF,TGTGTGAGCAGCTTAGAAAATGAAAAACTGTTTTTT
NA,TRBJ2-1,TRBV19,NA,CASSHREGNEQFF,TGTGCCAGTAGTCACAGGGAGGGCAATGAGCAGTTCTTC
few,TRBJ1-2,TRBV7-2,NA,CASSLAPADRSYGYTF,TGTGCCAGCAGCTTAGCGCCCGCAGACAGAAGCTATGGCTACACCTTC
many,TRBJ2-3,TRBV28,TRBD2,CASRASGRAGIADTQYF,TGTGCCAGCAGAGCTAGCGGGAGGGCGGGAATCGCAGATACGCAGTATTTT
once,TRBJ2-7,TRBV20-1,TRBD1,CSARDGTANTYEQYF,TGCAGTGCTAGAGATGGGACAGCCAATACCTACGAGCAGTACTTC
once,TRBJ2-2,TRBV11-3,TRBD2,CASGGGGPGELFF,TGTGCCAGCGGGGGGGGAGGCCCCGGGGAGCTGTTTTTT
NA,TRBJ1-1,TRBV6-2/TRBV6-3,NA,CASTRALNTEAFF,TGTGCCAGCACCAGGGCTCTGAACACTGAAGCTTTCTTT
NA,TRBJ2-5,TRBV6-5,TRBD1,CACRGTGGEETQYF,TGTGCCTGCAGGGGGACAGGGGGCGAAGAGACCCAGTACTTC
few,TRBJ2-2,TRBV4-3,TRBD1,CASSRTGTYTGELFF,TGCGCCAGCAGCCGGACAGGGACGTACACCGGGGAGCTGTTTTTT
few,TRBJ1-6,TRBV4-1,NA,CASSQEATQTENSPLHF,TGCGCCAGCAGCCAAGAAGCGACCCAGACCGAAAATTCACCCCTCCACTTT
few,TRBJ1-5,TRBV6-1,NA,CASSEDSGFNQPQHF,TGTGCCAGCAGTGAAGATTCCGGGTTCAATCAGCCCCAGCATTTT
NA,TRBJ2-7,TRBV6-2/TRBV6-3,NA,CASSPAARLGYEQYF,TGTGCCAGCAGCCCCGCTGCGCGACTGGGCTACGAGCAGTACTTC
NA,TRBJ2-2,TRBV7-9,TRBD1,CASIQGNAGELFF,TGTGCCAGCATACAGGGGAACGCCGGGGAGCTGTTTTTT
many,TRBJ1-1,TRBV20-1,NA,CSARVVTEAFF,TGCAGTGCTAGGGTCGTCACTGAAGCTTTCTTT
once,TRBJ2-3,TRBV27,TRBD2,CASSLSNGREGDTQYF,TGTGCCAGCAGTTTGAGTAACGGGAGGGAGGGCGATACGCAGTATTTT